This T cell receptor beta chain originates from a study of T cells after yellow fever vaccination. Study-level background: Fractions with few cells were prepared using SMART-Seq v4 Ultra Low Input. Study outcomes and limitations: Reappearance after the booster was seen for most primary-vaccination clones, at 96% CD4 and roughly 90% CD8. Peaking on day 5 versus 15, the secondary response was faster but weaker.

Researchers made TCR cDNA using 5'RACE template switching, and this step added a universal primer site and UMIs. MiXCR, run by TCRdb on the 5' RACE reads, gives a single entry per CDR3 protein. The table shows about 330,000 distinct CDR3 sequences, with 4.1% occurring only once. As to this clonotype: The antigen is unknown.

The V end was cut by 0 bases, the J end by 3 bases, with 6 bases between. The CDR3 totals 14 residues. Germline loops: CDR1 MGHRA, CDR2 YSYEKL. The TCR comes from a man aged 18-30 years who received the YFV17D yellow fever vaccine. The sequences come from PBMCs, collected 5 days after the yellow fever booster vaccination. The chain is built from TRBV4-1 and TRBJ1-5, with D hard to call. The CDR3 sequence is CASSQDRLNQPQHF. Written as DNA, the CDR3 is TGCGCCAGCAGCCAAGACAGGCTCAATCAGCCCCAGCATTTT.